The rows below give T cell receptor beta chains drawn from one sample of a study of T cell responses to AZD1222 COVID-19 vaccine. This table comes from immunoSEQ multiplex PCR, and its TCRdb copy is limited to in-frame clones, with some not included. The profile shows about 48,000 clones, about 88% of them singletons. The source was peripheral blood, collected 28 days after the second AZD1222 dose. Receptors originate from an adult who received the AZD1222 COVID-19 vaccine. Both conserved end residues are part of each CDR3. A D gene is named only where the DNA matches it firmly. Clone sizes are given selectively: once, few, many, or a class where the clone is expanded.

NA NA 17 TRBJ2-6 TRBV5-4 CASSLQRASSGANVLTF TGTGCCAGCAGCTTACAGCGGGCTAGCTCTGGGGCCAACGTCCTGACTTTC
TRBD1 NA 14 TRBJ1-1 TRBV6-2/TRBV6-3 CASSYHDRGTEAFF TGTGCCAGCAGTTATCATGACAGGGGTACTGAAGCTTTCTTT
NA NA 13 TRBJ2-3 TRBV7-2 CASSSTRADTQYF TGTGCCAGCAGCTCGACCCGTGCAGATACGCAGTATTTT
NA NA 16 TRBJ2-7 TRBV4-3 CASSQDWPGLSYEQYF TGCGCCAGCAGCCAAGATTGGCCGGGACTCTCCTACGAGCAGTACTTC
TRBD2 once 15 TRBJ2-1 TRBV5-4 CASSFGSGGYNEQFF TGTGCCAGCAGCTTTGGTAGCGGGGGGTACAATGAGCAGTTCTTC
NA NA 11 TRBJ2-1 TRBV11-2 CASSPTVKQFF TGTGCCAGCAGTCCAACCGTAAAGCAGTTCTTC
NA few 14 TRBJ1-5 TRBV2 CASSVLGSNQPQHF TGTGCCAGCAGTGTCTTAGGTAGCAATCAGCCCCAGCATTTT
TRBD2 NA 16 TRBJ2-2 TRBV13 CASSYRGLAGSGELFF TGTGCCAGCAGTTATAGGGGACTAGCGGGAAGCGGGGAGCTGTTTTTT
NA once 14 TRBJ2-2 TRBV19 CASSLRGNTGELFF TGTGCCAGTAGTCTGCGGGGGAACACCGGGGAGCTGTTTTTT
NA NA 14 TRBJ1-5 TRBV29-1 CSVAVTGSNQPQHF TGCAGCGTTGCCGTCACGGGTAGCAATCAGCCCCAGCATTTT
NA NA 16 TRBJ1-1 TRBV3-1/TRBV3-2 CASSQNLGQGNTEAFF TGTGCCAGCAGCCAAAACCTAGGGCAGGGGAACACTGAAGCTTTCTTT
NA NA 19 TRBJ2-1 TRBV11-3 CASSNPTLRGQSSYNEQFF TGTGCCAGCAGCAACCCAACGTTAAGGGGCCAGAGCTCCTACAATGAGCAGTTCTTC
NA NA 14 TRBJ2-7 TRBV10-2 CASIAGRASYEQYF TGCGCCAGCATTGCGGGGCGAGCCTCCTACGAGCAGTACTTC
TRBD1 NA 13 TRBJ1-1 TRBV3-1/TRBV3-2 CASSQDRDSEAFF TGTGCCAGCAGCCAAGATCGGGACAGCGAAGCTTTCTTT
NA NA 17 TRBJ1-6 TRBV6-1 CASSEKGRRQNNSPLHF TGTGCCAGCAGTGAGAAGGGTAGGCGACAGAATAATTCACCCCTCCACTTT
NA NA 15 TRBJ2-7 TRBV18 CASSPGQLLSYEQYF TGTGCCAGCTCACCGGGGCAGCTTCTCTCCTACGAGCAGTACTTC
TRBD2 NA 15 TRBJ2-5 TRBV5-4 CASSFKVLAGETQYF TGTGCCAGCAGCTTTAAGGTCTTAGCGGGAGAGACCCAGTACTTC
TRBD2 NA 15 TRBJ2-3 TRBV15 CATSRVAGVVDTQYF TGTGCCACCAGCAGAGTAGCGGGAGTGGTAGATACGCAGTATTTT
TRBD2 NA 18 TRBJ2-7 TRBV3-1/TRBV3-2 CASSQDRLAGGYSTQQYF TGTGCCAGCAGCCAAGATCGCCTAGCGGGAGGATACTCTACGCAGCAGTACTTC
NA NA 16 TRBJ2-7 TRBV6-2/TRBV6-3 CASIPRTRTGSYEQYF TGTGCCAGCATCCCCCGGACAAGGACGGGTTCCTACGAGCAGTACTTC
NA NA 13 TRBJ1-1 TRBV28 CATSQRARTEAFF TGTGCCACCTCTCAGAGGGCCAGAACTGAAGCTTTCTTT
NA NA 13 TRBJ1-2 TRBV5-1 CASSEGTNYGYTF TGCGCCAGCAGCGAGGGGACGAACTATGGCTACACCTTC
NA NA 14 TRBJ2-2 TRBV3-1/TRBV3-2 CASRGTINTGELFF TGTGCCAGCAGAGGGACGATTAACACCGGGGAGCTGTTTTTT
NA NA 14 TRBJ2-7 TRBV6-5 CASRVREGLYEQYF TGTGCCAGCAGGGTCAGGGAAGGTCTCTACGAGCAGTACTTC
TRBD2 NA 16 TRBJ2-1 TRBV7-2 CASSGLAGDPYNEQFF TGTGCCAGCAGCGGCCTAGCGGGGGACCCCTACAATGAGCAGTTCTTC
TRBD2 NA 15 TRBJ2-1 TRBV7-2 CASSRPPLADNEQFF TGTGCCAGCAGCCGCCCCCCTCTAGCGGATAATGAGCAGTTCTTC
NA NA 16 TRBJ1-3 TRBV5-1 CASSRGPVFSGNTIYF TGCGCCAGCAGCAGGGGCCCAGTCTTCTCTGGAAACACCATATATTTT
NA NA 14 TRBJ1-3 TRBV2 CASTGGVRGNTIYF TGTGCCAGCACCGGAGGGGTCCGAGGAAACACCATATATTTT
TRBD1 NA 16 TRBJ2-7 TRBV18 CASSPTGGPSHYEQYF TGTGCCAGCTCACCCACAGGGGGTCCCTCCCACTACGAGCAGTACTTC
TRBD2 NA 14 TRBJ2-1 TRBV5-5 CASSLAGGSDEQFF TGTGCCAGCAGCTTGGCGGGAGGGTCCGATGAGCAGTTCTTC
TRBD2 NA 16 TRBJ2-7 TRBV30 CAWSISLARPSYEQYF TGTGCCTGGAGTATATCACTAGCGAGGCCCTCCTACGAGCAGTACTTC
TRBD1 NA 14 TRBJ1-2 TRBV5-1 CASSWTGGNYGYTF TGCGCCAGCAGCTGGACAGGGGGCAATTATGGCTACACCTTC
NA NA 13 TRBJ2-4 TRBV6-2/TRBV6-3 CASSYSPGDIQYF TGTGCCAGCAGTTACTCCCCAGGGGACATTCAGTACTTC
NA NA 15 TRBJ1-2 TRBV28 CASSLPPVQWDGYTF TGTGCCAGCAGTCTCCCCCCTGTACAGTGGGATGGCTACACCTTC
NA NA 15 TRBJ1-5 TRBV4-3 CASSQEAGRNQPQHF TGCGCCAGCAGCCAAGAGGCAGGGAGGAATCAGCCCCAGCATTTT
NA NA 18 TRBJ2-1 TRBV5-1 CASSLERRGAQGGNEQFF TGCGCCAGCAGCTTGGAAAGACGAGGCGCCCAGGGGGGCAATGAGCAGTTCTTC
TRBD2 NA 15 TRBJ2-2 TRBV24-1 CATRNAGRETGELFF TGTGCCACCAGGAATGCAGGGAGGGAGACCGGGGAGCTGTTTTTT
NA NA 14 TRBJ1-3 TRBV11-2 CASSSSRTGNTIYF TGTGCCAGCAGCTCGTCCCGGACGGGAAACACCATATATTTT
TRBD2 once 16 TRBJ2-5 TRBV5-1 CASSLGPAGAAETQYF TGCGCCAGCAGCTTGGGACCAGCGGGGGCCGCAGAGACCCAGTACTTC
TRBD1 NA 15 TRBJ2-3 TRBV11-3 CASSLSGTGSDTQYF TGTGCCAGCAGCTTATCTGGGACAGGTTCAGATACGCAGTATTTT
NA once 16 TRBJ1-3 TRBV7-2 CASSRMLMGSGNTIYF TGTGCCAGCAGCCGGATGCTCATGGGATCTGGAAACACCATATATTTT
TRBD2 NA 15 TRBJ2-3 TRBV6-5 CAVMRLAGGPNTQYF TGTGCCGTAATGCGGCTAGCGGGGGGGCCCAATACGCAGTATTTT
NA NA 14 TRBJ2-1 TRBV3-1/TRBV3-2 CASSQALVDNEQFF TGTGCCAGCAGCCAGGCTCTAGTCGACAATGAGCAGTTCTTC
NA once 17 TRBJ1-1 TRBV6-1 CASSDPRRRQTGTEAFF TGTGCCAGCAGTGACCCTCGAAGGAGGCAGACGGGCACTGAAGCTTTCTTT
NA NA 13 TRBJ2-1 TRBV7-9 CASSWGGAQEQFF TGTGCCAGCAGCTGGGGAGGAGCTCAGGAGCAGTTCTTC
TRBD1 NA 17 TRBJ1-1 TRBV4-1 CASSQGPVDRLNTEAFF TGCGCCAGCAGCCAAGGCCCAGTGGACAGGTTGAACACTGAAGCTTTCTTT
TRBD2 NA 16 TRBJ2-5 TRBV5-1 CASSSPNVAGQETQYF TGCGCCAGCAGCTCGCCCAATGTAGCGGGTCAAGAGACCCAGTACTTC
NA NA 14 TRBJ1-1 TRBV5-6 CASSLHAGTTEAFF TGTGCCAGCAGCTTGCACGCGGGGACCACTGAAGCTTTCTTT
TRBD1 NA 17 TRBJ1-6 TRBV5-4 CASSPLGQGPHNSPLHF TGTGCCAGCAGCCCTCTAGGACAGGGCCCTCATAATTCACCCCTCCACTTT
TRBD1 NA 14 TRBJ2-3 TRBV5-1 CASSVTGNRDTQYF TGCGCCAGCAGCGTGACAGGGAATCGGGATACGCAGTATTTT